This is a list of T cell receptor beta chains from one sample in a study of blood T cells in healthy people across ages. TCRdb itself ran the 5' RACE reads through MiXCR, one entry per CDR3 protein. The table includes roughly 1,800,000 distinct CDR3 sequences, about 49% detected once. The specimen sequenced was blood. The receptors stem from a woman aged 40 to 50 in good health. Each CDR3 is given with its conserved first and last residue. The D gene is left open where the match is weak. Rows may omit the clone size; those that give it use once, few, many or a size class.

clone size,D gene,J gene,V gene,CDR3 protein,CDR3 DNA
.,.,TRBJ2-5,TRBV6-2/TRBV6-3,CASTLLPSQKETQYF,TGTGCCAGCACCCTTCTTCCGAGTCAAAAAGAGACCCAGTACTTC
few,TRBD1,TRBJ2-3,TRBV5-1,CASSIQTGSIDTQYF,TGCGCCAGCAGCATCCAGACAGGGAGCATAGATACGCAGTATTTT
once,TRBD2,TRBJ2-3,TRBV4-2,CASSQPTPGLGSTDTQYF,TGTGCCAGCAGCCAGCCTACTCCGGGACTAGGGAGCACAGATACGCAGTATTTT
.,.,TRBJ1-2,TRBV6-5,CASSYVPGTGYTF,TGTGCCAGCAGTTACGTTCCCGGAACTGGCTACACCTTC
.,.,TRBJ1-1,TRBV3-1,CASSQDRRNTEAFF,TGTGCCAGCAGCCAAGATCGCAGGAACACTGAAGCTTTCTTT
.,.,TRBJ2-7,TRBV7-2,CASSSSSGFLLEQYF,TGTGCCAGCAGCTCAAGCTCGGGCTTCCTCCTCGAGCAGTACTTC
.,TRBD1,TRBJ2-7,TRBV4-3,CASSRAGQEAYEQYF,TGCGCCAGCAGCCGGGCGGGACAGGAAGCCTACGAGCAGTACTTC
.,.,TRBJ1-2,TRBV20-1,CSARAGIRYGYTF,TGCAGTGCTAGGGCGGGCATCCGCTATGGCTACACCTTC
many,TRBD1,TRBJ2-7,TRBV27,CASSKRDRAYEQYF,TGTGCCAGCAGTAAACGGGACAGAGCCTACGAGCAGTACTTC
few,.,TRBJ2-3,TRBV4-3,CASSQRTGFRGEGTDTQYF,TGCGCCAGCAGCCAACGCACTGGGTTTCGTGGGGAAGGCACAGATACGCAGTATTTT
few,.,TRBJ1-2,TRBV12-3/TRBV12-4,CASSARQERTYGYTF,TGTGCCAGCAGTGCCCGACAGGAAAGGACCTATGGCTACACCTTC
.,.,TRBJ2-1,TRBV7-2,CASSVGAAGEQFF,TGTGCCAGCAGCGTAGGGGCAGCCGGTGAGCAGTTCTTC
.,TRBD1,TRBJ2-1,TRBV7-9,CASSSTGGLGNEQFF,TGTGCCAGCAGCTCGACAGGGGGCCTGGGCAATGAGCAGTTCTTC
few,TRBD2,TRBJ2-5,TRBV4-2,CASSQDPAGALQETQYF,TGTGCCAGCAGCCAAGATCCAGCGGGGGCCCTACAAGAGACCCAGTACTTC
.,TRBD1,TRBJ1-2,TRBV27,CASNQDRGYGYTF,TGTGCCAGCAATCAAGACAGGGGATATGGCTACACCTTC
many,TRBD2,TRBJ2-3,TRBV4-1,CASSQGRVAGGNTDTQYF,TGCGCCAGCAGCCAAGGAAGGGTGGCGGGGGGTAACACAGATACGCAGTATTTT
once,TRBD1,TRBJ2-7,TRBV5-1,CASSPSGQSPSEQYF,TGCGCCAGCAGCCCTTCGGGACAGAGTCCATCCGAGCAGTACTTC
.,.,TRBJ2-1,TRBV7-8,CASSSAGGMYEQFF,TGTGCCAGCAGCTCCGCCGGGGGTATGTATGAGCAGTTCTTC